This T cell receptor (beta chain) was sequenced for a study of cytomegalovirus exposure and HLA in healthy donors. Study information: Out of 398 genotyped donors, roughly 78% belonged to the Caucasian-associated ancestry cluster.

The CDR3 has 13 amino acids. Germline lookup yields CDR1 SEHNR and CDR2 FQNEAQ (reference sequence). As to this clone: The antigen is unknown. One end of the junction fails to match germline, which may point to a read error. This sample includes further DNA sequences coding for the same CDR3.

Study results and limitations: Presence/absence analyses took donor sequencing depth as roughly uniform.

13 Jbeta primers and 60 Vbeta primers were used for the PCR. Measured with immunoSEQ multiplex PCR; TCRdb has only the in-frame clones, and not every one. The sample has approximately 120,000 clones, under 80% seen once. The chain uses TRBV7-9 and TRBJ1-1, with TRBD1 as a possible D gene (5 bases). The TCR sequence derives from a woman aged 60 to 75 in good health and CMV-seropositive. Sample: PBMCs. In DNA, the CDR3 is TGTGCCAGCAGCTCCCCAGGGCCCCCTGAAGCCTTCTTT. Its protein product is CASSSPGPPEAFF.